Only one count was recorded for the clone carrying this TCR beta chain. What it recognizes is unknown. These data are taken from a study of cytomegalovirus exposure and HLA in healthy donors. Study-level findings and limits: A classifier reportedly called cytomegalovirus status with high sensitivity and specificity. The study listed under 200 cytomegalovirus-associated TCR beta chains.

A multiplex PCR was run with 60 Vbeta primers and 13 Jbeta primers. Profiled with immunoSEQ multiplex PCR; TCRdb holds only in-frame clones, not every one. The data show about 190,000 clones, with around 80% seen just once and around 2.1% held by the top ten. Sequencing was done on a sample of PBMCs. This TCR was recovered from a woman under 30 in good health and CMV-seropositive.

For the CDR3, the DNA is TGTGCCAGCAGCCCAAATCGACTAGTCCCGCTGCTAGAGACCCAGTACTTC. Its translation is CASSPNRLVPLLETQYF. V usage is TRBV7-3 and J usage is TRBJ2-5; maybe TRBD2 (6 bases). The germline gives CDR1 SGHTA, CDR2 FQGTGA. Trimming removed 5 bases from V and 4 bases from J, with 23 bases in between. The CDR3 sequence is 17 residues long.